This TCR beta chain emerged from a study of T cell changes during pregnancy in multiple sclerosis. TCRdb keeps only in-frame clones here, not all; method: immunoSEQ multiplex PCR. Counted here are some 64,000 clones, 80% to 90% occurring once; the ten biggest clones make up approximately 1%. The germline gives CDR1 LGHNA, CDR2 YNFKEQ. The ends were cut back, 0 bases at V and 2 bases at J, with 11 bases in the middle. The CDR3 totals 15 residues. In its sample, this clone was seen a few times. The sample was peripheral blood, taken in the first trimester of pregnancy. This clonotype originated in a female donor in good health, enrolled as a control in a pregnancy study. The gene calls are TRBV4-2 and TRBJ2-7; TRBD2 is a possible D gene (6 bases). The chain's CDR3 is CASSQEEGHTYEQYF. The CDR3 nucleotides are TGTGCCAGCAGCCAAGAGGAGGGGCATACCTACGAGCAGTACTTC.